A selection of T cell receptor beta chains follows, all from one sample in a study of blood T cell repertoires in COVID-19. Clones were read by immunoSEQ multiplex PCR, and TCRdb kept only the in-frame ones, dropping some. Here the sample spans around 150,000 clones, 65% to 90% being singletons. What was sequenced was peripheral blood. All receptors come from a man in his 60s with acute or convalescent COVID-19. Each CDR3 is given without its conserved first and last residue. The order of the fields is J gene, V gene, CDR3 protein.

TRBJ1-4	TRBV3-1/TRBV3-2	ASRIQGGNEKLF
TRBJ1-2	TRBV6-5	ASSGQGGFYGYT
TRBJ2-5	TRBV27	ASSYKRDRAETQY
TRBJ2-7	TRBV4-1	ASSLTRGPSYEQY
TRBJ2-5	TRBV6-2/TRBV6-3	ASSQTTETQY
TRBJ1-2	TRBV27	ASKSPVDYGYT
TRBJ1-2	TRBV7-8	ASSPRGAGGSGYT
TRBJ1-5	TRBV18	ASSPGQGSRQPQH
TRBJ1-6	TRBV5-1	ASSLSSRDKGKSPLH
TRBJ2-3	TRBV5-1	ASSLAAGGSNPDTQY
TRBJ2-3	TRBV2	ASSARAADTQY
TRBJ1-2	TRBV10-3	AISGHVYGYT
TRBJ1-5	TRBV6-1	ASSESLLQPDQPQH
TRBJ2-5	TRBV2	ASRREGQQETQY
TRBJ1-6	TRBV27	ASSLYRGNSPLH
TRBJ2-6	TRBV24-1	ATSPNRGSGANVLT
TRBJ2-7	TRBV3-1/TRBV3-2	ASSPPGRTGGSYEQY
TRBJ1-3	TRBV21-1	ASSKERWFPDSGNTIY
TRBJ1-4	TRBV12-3/TRBV12-4	ASSPSPGKLF
TRBJ1-2	TRBV2	ASRAGAGYT
TRBJ2-3	TRBV24-1	ATSDARTGTDTQY
TRBJ2-7	TRBV5-5	ASSPGWQGYHEQY
TRBJ2-3	TRBV2	ASSDRAHTQY
TRBJ2-4	TRBV29-1	SVSAAQGIQY
TRBJ2-3	TRBV23-1	ASSQLRGVQGENTDTQY
TRBJ1-5	TRBV29-1	SAKLGGEPQH
TRBJ1-2	TRBV5-4	ASSRRTESHGGYT
TRBJ2-7	TRBV2	ASREYGTSGSYEQY
TRBJ2-3	TRBV5-4	ASSSDSTSTDTQY
TRBJ2-7	TRBV24-1	ATSDFGQGGEY
TRBJ1-1	TRBV10-2	ASSAGQGEAF
TRBJ2-1	TRBV27	ASSFAGGARTQF
TRBJ2-5	TRBV5-4	ASSSQGAQETQY
TRBJ2-1	TRBV4-1	ASSHYYPDYNEQF
TRBJ1-6	TRBV5-1	ASSMGGLGDFSPLH
TRBJ2-1	TRBV12-5	ASGQGLEQF
TRBJ2-1	TRBV4-1	ASSRRQGGSYNEQF
TRBJ2-2	TRBV4-1	ASSQARQRPGELF
TRBJ2-7	TRBV19	ASSMSPSGYEQY
TRBJ2-3	TRBV28	ASSFKTGPDTQY
TRBJ1-5	TRBV28	ASSSLWGRDNQPQH
TRBJ1-5	TRBV15	ATSRDGDRGLQPQH
TRBJ2-2	TRBV7-3	ASSLNMNTGELF
TRBJ1-2	TRBV11-2	ASSLVTGGGSGYT
TRBJ2-7	TRBV7-9	ASSLGQEGEQY
TRBJ2-7	TRBV4-1	ASSLAFTGQGSYEQY
TRBJ2-1	TRBV10-2	ASSTSGEYNEQF